This TCR beta chain was sequenced for a study of OX40 agonist ivuxolimab in advanced cancers. Study details: Ivuxolimab, an antibody acting as an agonist of OX40 (CD134), was used to treat patients. The group had a mean age of 60 years, ranged from about 20 to 80, and was 82.7% male. Overall study results and limits: Fewer expanded clones were found on average in CD4+ than in CD8+ T cells.

Measured with immunoSEQ multiplex PCR; TCRdb has only the in-frame clones, and not every one. The sample has about 50,000 clones, 70% to 80% seen once. About this clone itself: The antigen is undetermined.

This CDR3 contains 14 residues. Per germline, CDR1 SQVTM and CDR2 ANQGSEA. V lost 6 bases and J lost 0; bases outside the gene matches: 2. Collection of blood occurred at baseline, at cycle 4 day 1, and at cycle 7 day 1. The origin of this receptor is an adult with an advanced solid tumor such as melanoma, head and neck, liver or kidney cancer. The J gene is TRBJ2-7, the V gene TRBV29-1; 13 nucleotides agree with TRBD2. The sequenced sample was CD4+ or CD8+ T cells sorted from blood, obtained in a trial of the OX40 agonist ivuxolimab. The CDR3 region is CSVRTSGSSYEQYF. The DNA of the CDR3 is TGCAGCGTGAGGACTAGCGGGAGCTCCTACGAGCAGTACTTC.